This T cell receptor beta chain is from a study of a mutant IDH1 vaccine in newly diagnosed glioma. The overall study: Prior therapy was radiotherapy, temozolomide, or both; most received both.

Time point meaning: week 5, during vaccination. Topical imiquimod was applied with each vaccine dose, which held 300 ug of mutant IDH1 20-mer peptide. This clone came up once. Its specificity is not known. Overall study findings and caveats: The authors found pseudoprogression apparently unrelated to changes in top peripheral T cell clonotypes.

CDR3 length: 16 amino acids. With 5 bases removed from V and 0 bases from J, the gap between germline ends came to 16 bases. Germline loops: CDR1 GTSNPN, CDR2 SVGIG (reference sequence). Generated by immunoSEQ multiplex PCR, the TCRdb table keeps only in-frame clones and is missing some. The sample has about 38,000 clones, about 84% seen once. This TCR derives from a man between 40 and 49 years old with glioma. The sample here was PBMCs, taken from a glioma patient whose treatment included an IDH1 peptide vaccine. The rearrangement joins TRBV30 to TRBJ2-2; no firm D call. CDR3: CAWAYLGGANTGELFF. The DNA of the CDR3 is TGTGCCTGGGCTTATCTCGGTGGGGCGAACACCGGGGAGCTGTTTTTT.